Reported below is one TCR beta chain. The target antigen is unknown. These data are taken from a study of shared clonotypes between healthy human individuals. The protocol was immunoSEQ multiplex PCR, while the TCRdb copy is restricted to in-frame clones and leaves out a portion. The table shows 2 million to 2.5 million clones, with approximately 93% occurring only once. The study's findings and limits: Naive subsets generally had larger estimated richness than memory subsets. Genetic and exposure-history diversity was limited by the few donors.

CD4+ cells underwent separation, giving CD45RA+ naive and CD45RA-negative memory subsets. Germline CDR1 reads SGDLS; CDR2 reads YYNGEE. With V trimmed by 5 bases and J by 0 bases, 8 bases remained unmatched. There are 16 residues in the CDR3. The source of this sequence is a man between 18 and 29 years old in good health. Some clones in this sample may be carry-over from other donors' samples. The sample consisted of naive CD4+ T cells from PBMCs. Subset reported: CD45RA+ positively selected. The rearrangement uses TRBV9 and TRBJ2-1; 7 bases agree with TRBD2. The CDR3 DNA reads TGTGCCAGCAGTCGACTAGCCGAAAGCTCCTACAATGAGCAGTTCTTC. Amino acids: CASSRLAESSYNEQFF.